The T cell receptor beta chain described here comes from a study of blood T cell repertoires in COVID-19. Study-level information: T cells, B-cell-depleted T cells, or PBMCs supplied cDNA or gDNA.

Only in-frame clones appear in the TCRdb table, and some are missing; sequencing was by immunoSEQ multiplex PCR. The sample holds 140,000 to 150,000 clones; more than 80% are singletons and the top ten take under 5.5%. Germline CDR1 and CDR2: SGHTS and YDEGEE. This CDR3 is built from 14 residues. Trimming stripped 1 base from V and 6 bases from J, with 13 bases between. The specimen was peripheral blood. The sequence was collected from a human donor in a cohort sampled during active COVID-19. The V gene is TRBV5-8, the J gene TRBJ1-2, with D unresolved. CDR3 loop: CASSLSARLHGYTF. The CDR3 DNA is TGTGCCAGCAGCTTGTCCGCCAGGTTACATGGCTACACCTTC.